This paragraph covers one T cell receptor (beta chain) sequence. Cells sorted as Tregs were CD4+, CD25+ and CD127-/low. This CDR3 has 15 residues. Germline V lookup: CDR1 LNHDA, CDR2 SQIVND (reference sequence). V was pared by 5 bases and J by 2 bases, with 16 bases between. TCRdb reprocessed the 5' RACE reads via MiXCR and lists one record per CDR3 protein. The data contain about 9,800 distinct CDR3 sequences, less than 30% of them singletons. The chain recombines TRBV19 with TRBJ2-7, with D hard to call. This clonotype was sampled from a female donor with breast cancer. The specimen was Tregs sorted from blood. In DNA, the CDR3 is TGTGCCAGTAGTTGGTCGTCGGTCGGCACCTACGAGCAGTACTTC. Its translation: CASSWSSVGTYEQYF.